The 25 T cell receptor beta chains in this list originate from one sample, sequenced in a study of identical twins (dated by TCRdb to the mid-2010s). Libraries were made using 5' RACE. The sequencer listed for this sample is Illumina HiSeq 2000. Using fastp trimming at Q25 and MiXCR clonotype assembly, TCRdb reanalyzed the public sequencing data and kept in-frame beta chains. Duplicate CDR3 protein sequences are folded into a single record with the most common DNA and genes. Recorded for this sample are some 660,000 distinct CDR3 sequences; over 8.5% of them occurred a single time. Of the sample, about 0.98% is held by the ten largest clones. The data also belong to a second study, concerning yellow fever vaccine responses in identical twins.

Input material: PBMCs. Receptor source: a woman aged 18-30 years in good health.

This clonotype occurred a few times. The V and J genes are TRBV11-2 and TRBJ2-2; weak D call: TRBD1 (7 bases). This CDR3 region has 16 residues. CDR1 SGHAT and CDR2 FQNNGV come from the germline V gene. Deletions cut 5 bases from V and 3 bases from J, with 16 bases between. CDR3 in DNA: TGTGCCAGCAGCCAAGGGAGGACAGGATACACCGGGGAGCTGTTTTTT. Protein sequence: CASSQGRTGYTGELFF.

CDR3 sequence: CASSPGGTTLYNEQFF. The CDR3, as DNA: TGTGCCAGCTCACCCGGAGGGACGACCCTATACAATGAGCAGTTCTTC. The gene calls are TRBV18 and TRBJ2-1; tentative D call: TRBD2 (6 bases). The V gene lost 3 bases and the J gene lost 4 bases, with 16 bases spanning the gap. Germline assignment: CDR1 KGHSH and CDR2 LQKENI. The length of the CDR3 is 16 residues.

There are a few counts of this clonotype. The rearrangement joins TRBV5-1 to TRBJ2-5; 10 bases are shared with TRBD2. V was pared by 0 bases and J by 2 bases, with 7 bases of the junction left unmatched. The CDR3 contains 17 residues. CDR1 SGHRS and CDR2 YFSETQ come from the germline V gene. The CDR3: CASSLAVAGGSQETQYF. As DNA, the CDR3 is TGCGCCAGCAGCTTGGCGGTAGCGGGAGGTTCACAAGAGACCCAGTACTTC.

J is TRBJ1-5 and V is TRBV28; 8 positions match TRBD1. The germline CDR1 and CDR2 sequences are MDHEN and SYDVKM. V shed 2 bases, J shed 6 bases, and the junction held 6 bases outside the gene matches. The CDR3 contains 15 residues. The CDR3 region has the DNA TGTGCCAGCAGTTTAGGCCAGGGGGCAGGTCAGCCCCAGCATTTT. Translating it yields CASSLGQGAGQPQHF.

The V call is TRBV3-1, the J call TRBJ2-1; D gene ambiguous. Germline CDR1 is LGHDT and CDR2 is YNNKEL (reference sequence). Trimming cost V 0 bases and J 6 bases, with 9 bases left between them. The CDR3 totals 14 residues. CDR3 coding DNA: TGTGCCAGCAGCCAAGATAGTAACCTCAATGAGCAGTTCTTC. Translation gives CASSQDSNLNEQFF.

The genes are TRBV2 and TRBJ1-6; D may be TRBD1 (5 bases). The CDR3 contains 13 residues. Trimming pared 7 bases from V and 6 bases from J, leaving 10 bases between. Looked up from germline, CDR1 is SNHLY and CDR2 is FYNNEI. Here the CDR3 DNA reads TGTGCCAGCACCCGGGACTTTAATTCACCCCTCCACTTT. Protein: CASTRDFNSPLHF.

The rearrangement links TRBV5-1 to TRBJ2-3; D is unclear. The CDR3 covers 14 residues. Germline assignment: CDR1 SGHRS and CDR2 YFSETQ. Trimming removed 0 bases at V and 2 bases at J, with 7 bases between. The CDR3 is CASSLGADTDTQYF. CDR3 nucleotides: TGCGCCAGCAGCTTGGGGGCAGACACAGATACGCAGTATTTT.

This clonotype has just a few counts. The chain joins TRBV6-1 to TRBJ2-7; 9 bases fit TRBD1. The CDR3 runs to 14 residues. Trimming took 6 bases from V and 5 from J; bases not matched to a gene: 8. Germline V gene lookup returns CDR1 MNHNS and CDR2 SASEGT. CDR3 residues: CASRGRDRAHEQYF. The DNA for the CDR3 is TGTGCCAGCAGAGGCAGGGACAGGGCCCACGAGCAGTACTTC.

This clonotype has ten or more counts. The V gene is TRBV29-1, the J gene TRBJ2-1; a weak D match, TRBD1 (5 bases). The CDR3 length is 15 residues. Germline loops: CDR1 SQVTM, CDR2 ANQGSEA. With 4 bases removed from V and 4 bases from J, the gap between germline ends came to 17 bases. In DNA, the CDR3 is TGCAGCGTTGTGACCTGGCAGGGTTGGTACAATGAGCAGTTCTTC. Protein sequence: CSVVTWQGWYNEQFF.

The chain employs TRBV10-3 and TRBJ2-4; D is perhaps TRBD2 (7 bases). This CDR3 region has 14 residues. Germline V gene lookup returns CDR1 ENHRY and CDR2 SYGVKD. V was clipped by 7 bases and J by 8 bases, with 18 bases between them. The DNA for the CDR3 is TGTGCCATCATGGGGGAGGGGGAAGGAGACATTCAGTACTTC. Translated, it gives CAIMGEGEGDIQYF.

This clonotype has just a few counts. The chain couples TRBV6-1 to TRBJ2-7, with 11 bases lining up with TRBD1. The CDR3 is 15 residues long. Losses at the gene ends were 6 bases for V and 3 bases for J; bases not matched to a gene: 7. The germline gives CDR1 MNHNS, CDR2 SASEGT. The chain's CDR3 is CASRGGQGAFYEQYF. CDR3 DNA sequence: TGTGCCAGCAGGGGCGGACAGGGGGCTTTCTACGAGCAGTACTTC.

In its sample, this clonotype was seen a few times. CDR3 in DNA: TGTGCCAGCAGCGTACAGGGGCGTAATTCACCCCTCCACTTT. It encodes CASSVQGRNSPLHF. The chain employs TRBV14 and TRBJ1-6; 7 bases line up with TRBD1. CDR1 SGHDN and CDR2 FVKESK come from the germline V gene. Trimming at V came to 5 bases and at J to 6 bases, leaving 4 bases not matched to a gene. The CDR3 covers 14 residues. Drawing the rest from reference TRBV14 and TRBJ1-6, the complete variable domain is EAGVTQFPSHSVIEKGQTVTLRCDPISGHDNLYWYRRVMGKEIKFLLHFVKESKQDESGMPNNRFLAERTGGTYSTLKVQPAELEDSGVYFCASSVQGRNSPLHFGNGTRLTVT.

Many counts were recorded for this clonotype. The chain joins TRBV7-9 to TRBJ2-1; 7 nucleotides align to TRBD2. Germline V gives CDR1 SEHNR, CDR2 FQNEAQ (reference sequence). The CDR3 consists of 15 residues. Trimming removed 3 bases from V and 7 bases from J; junction bases left unmatched: 9. Written as DNA, the CDR3 is TGTGCCAGCAGCTTCCGCGGGAGTTCGATGAATGAGCAGTTCTTC. Translated: CASSFRGSSMNEQFF.

In its sample, this clonotype was seen many times. The chain combines TRBV10-3 with TRBJ2-7; 10 bases are a match to TRBD1. V lost 3 bases, J lost 6 bases, and 5 bases stayed unmatched. The CDR3 sequence is 14 residues long. The germline V gene encodes CDR1 ENHRY and CDR2 SYGVKD. The CDR3 here is CAISDRDRGGEQYF. The CDR3, as DNA: TGTGCCATCAGTGACCGGGACAGGGGTGGCGAGCAGTACTTC.

This clonotype was found a few times. The rearrangement joins TRBV6-5 to TRBJ1-5, with a possible D match to TRBD1 (5 bases). The CDR3 consists of 14 residues. V was cut by 0 bases and J by 3 bases, with 6 bases left in between. Germline V gene lookup returns CDR1 MNHEY and CDR2 SVGAGI. CDR3 region: CASSYSDNNQPQHF. CDR3 DNA sequence: TGTGCCAGCAGTTACTCGGACAACAATCAGCCCCAGCATTTT.

This clonotype occurred a few times. V gene TRBV3-1 combines with J gene TRBJ2-3, with D uncertain. CDR1 and CDR2 (germline): LGHDT, YNNKEL (reference sequence). V was pared by 1 base and J by 5 bases, with 10 bases between. This CDR3 is built from 14 residues. The chain's CDR3 is CASSQGPVVDTQYF. For the CDR3, the DNA is TGTGCCAGCAGCCAAGGGCCGGTTGTAGATACGCAGTATTTT.

This chain uses TRBV20-1 with TRBJ2-1; tentatively, D is TRBD1 or TRBD2 (5 bases each). V was pared by 4 bases and J by 4 bases, with 11 bases between. CDR1 DFQATT and CDR2 SNEGSKA come from the germline V gene (reference sequence). CDR3 length: 13 amino acids. CDR3 in DNA: TGCAGTGCTATGACGGGGCGATACAATGAGCAGTTCTTC. Translated: CSAMTGRYNEQFF.

In this sample, this clonotype turned up a few times. This chain joins TRBV7-2 and TRBJ2-5; D might be TRBD2 (5 bases). Trimming removed 5 bases from V and 1 base from J, with 14 bases in between. This CDR3 comprises 15 residues. The germline V gene encodes CDR1 SGHTA and CDR2 FQGNSA. Here the CDR3 reads CASSRQDWSQETQYF. CDR3 nucleotide sequence: TGTGCCAGCAGCCGTCAGGACTGGTCCCAAGAGACCCAGTACTTC.

The chain is built from TRBV20-1 and TRBJ1-2; tentatively, D is TRBD1 (5 bases). Germline V gene lookup returns CDR1 DFQATT and CDR2 SNEGSKA (reference sequence). CDR3 size: 14 residues. V lost 4 bases and J lost 3, with 15 bases in between. CDR3 loop: CSATRGGPHYGYTF. CDR3 coding DNA: TGCAGTGCTACCCGGGGGGGTCCTCACTATGGCTACACCTTC.

The V call is TRBV18, the J call TRBJ2-1; D remains ambiguous. This CDR3 has 14 amino acids. CDR1 is KGHSH, CDR2 LQKENI, per germline. V dropped 4 bases and J dropped 4 bases, with 11 bases sitting between them. CDR3 sequence reads: CASSRSDLYNEQFF. CDR3 nucleotides: TGTGCCAGCTCACGAAGTGACTTATACAATGAGCAGTTCTTC.

In this sample, this clonotype turned up a few times. This rearrangement joins TRBV4-2 to TRBJ2-3; D unresolved. CDR3 length: 17 amino acids. Trimming removed 1 base from V and 1 base from J, with 15 bases in between. Per the germline V gene, CDR1 is LGHNA and CDR2 is YNFKEQ. In DNA form, the CDR3 reads TGTGCCAGCAGCCAAGTACAGAAAACCCCTGGCACAGATACGCAGTATTTT. Translation gives CASSQVQKTPGTDTQYF.

This clonotype occurred a few times. The chain links TRBV11-2 to TRBJ2-7; 8 bases line up with TRBD1. The CDR3 contains 14 residues. The ends lost 5 bases at V and 4 bases at J; junction bases unmatched: 7. Looked up from germline, CDR1 is SGHAT and CDR2 is FQNNGV. The CDR3 coding sequence is TGTGCCAGCAGCCCCTCTGGACAGGGATACGAGCAGTACTTC. It translates to CASSPSGQGYEQYF.

The chain employs TRBV7-2 and TRBJ2-5; 7 positions match TRBD2. Germline V gene lookup returns CDR1 SGHTA and CDR2 FQGNSA. The CDR3 spans 13 residues. J lost 6 bases, V lost 5 bases, and 6 bases had no gene match. The chain's CDR3 is CASSLGGEKTQYF. Written as DNA, the CDR3 is TGTGCCAGCAGCCTGGGGGGGGAAAAGACCCAGTACTTC.

This chain joins TRBV4-1 and TRBJ2-6; 8 nucleotides agree with TRBD1. The CDR3 spans 19 residues. V shed 1 base and J 0 bases; nucleotides not matched to a gene: 8. CDR1 is MGHRA and CDR2 is YSYEKL in the germline V gene. CDR3 in DNA: TGCGCCAGCAGCCAAGCCCAGGGGGCGCTGGACTCTGGGGCCAACGTCCTGACTTTC. Protein sequence: CASSQAQGALDSGANVLTF.

This clonotype was seen at least ten times. The chain uses TRBV29-1 and TRBJ2-3; D may be TRBD1 (5 bases). CDR3 length: 13 amino acids. CDR1 is SQVTM, CDR2 ANQGSEA, per germline. Trimming removed 6 bases from V and 2 bases from J, with 12 bases in between. CDR3 residues: CSVVGAYTDTQYF. The CDR3 DNA is TGCAGCGTCGTTGGGGCCTACACAGATACGCAGTATTTT.